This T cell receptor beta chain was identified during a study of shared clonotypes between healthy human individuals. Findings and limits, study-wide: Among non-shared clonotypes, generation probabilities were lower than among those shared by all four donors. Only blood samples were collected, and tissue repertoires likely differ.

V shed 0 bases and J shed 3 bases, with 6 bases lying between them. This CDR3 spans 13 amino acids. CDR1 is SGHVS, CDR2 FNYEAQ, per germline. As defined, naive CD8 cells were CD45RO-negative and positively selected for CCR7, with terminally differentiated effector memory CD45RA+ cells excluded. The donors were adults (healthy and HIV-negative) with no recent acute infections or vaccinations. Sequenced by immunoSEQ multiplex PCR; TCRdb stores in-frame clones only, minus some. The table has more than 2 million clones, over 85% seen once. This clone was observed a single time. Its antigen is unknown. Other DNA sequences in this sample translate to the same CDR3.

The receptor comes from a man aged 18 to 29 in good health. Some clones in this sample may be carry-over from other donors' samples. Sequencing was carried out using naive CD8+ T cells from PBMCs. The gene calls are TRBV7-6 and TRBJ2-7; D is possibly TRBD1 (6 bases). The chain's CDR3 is CASSLADSYEQYF. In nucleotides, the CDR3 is TGTGCCAGCAGCTTAGCGGACAGCTACGAGCAGTACTTC.